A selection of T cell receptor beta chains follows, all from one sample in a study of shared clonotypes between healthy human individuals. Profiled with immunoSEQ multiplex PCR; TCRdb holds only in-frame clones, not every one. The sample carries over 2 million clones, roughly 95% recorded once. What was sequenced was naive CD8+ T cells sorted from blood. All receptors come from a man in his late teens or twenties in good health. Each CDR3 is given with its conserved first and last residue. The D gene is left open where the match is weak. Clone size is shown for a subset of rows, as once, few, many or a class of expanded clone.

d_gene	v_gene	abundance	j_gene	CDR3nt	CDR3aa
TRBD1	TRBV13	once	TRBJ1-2	TGTGCCAGCAGCGGGGAGTCAGGGGGTGACTATGGCTACACCTTC	CASSGESGGDYGYTF
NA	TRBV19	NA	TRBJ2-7	TGTGCCAGTAGCCCCTTCCTGGGACAAGACTACGAGCAGTACTTC	CASSPFLGQDYEQYF
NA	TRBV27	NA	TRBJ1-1	TGTGCCAGCAGGAGTTTCTTGAACACTGAAGCTTTCTTT	CASRSFLNTEAFF
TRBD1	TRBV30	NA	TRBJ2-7	TGTGCCTGGAGTGTACTAGTTCCGACAGGGGAACCCTACGAGCAGTACTTC	CAWSVLVPTGEPYEQYF
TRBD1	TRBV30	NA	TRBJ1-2	TGTGCCTGGAGCATGTACGGGACAGTCTCTTCTAACTATGGCTACACCTTC	CAWSMYGTVSSNYGYTF
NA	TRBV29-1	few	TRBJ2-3	TGCAGCGTTGGGGGGGTCGCAGATACGCAGTATTTT	CSVGGVADTQYF
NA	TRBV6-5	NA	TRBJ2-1	TGTGCCAGCAGTCAACTTGAATACAATGAGCAGTTCTTC	CASSQLEYNEQFF
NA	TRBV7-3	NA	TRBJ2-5	TGTGCCAGCAGCTTAACTGGGGGGCCGTACCAAGAGACCCAGTACTTC	CASSLTGGPYQETQYF
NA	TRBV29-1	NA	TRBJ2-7	TGCAGCGTTGAGGGGGTACGCCAGGGCCATTACGAGCAGTACTTC	CSVEGVRQGHYEQYF
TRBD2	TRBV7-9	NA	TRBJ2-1	TGTGCCAGCAGCTTAAAGGCGGGAGGGGGCAATGAGCAGTTCTTC	CASSLKAGGGNEQFF
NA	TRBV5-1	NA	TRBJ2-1	TGCGCCAGCAGCGCAACCTTAGCGGAACAGTTCTTC	CASSATLAEQFF
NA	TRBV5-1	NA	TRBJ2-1	TGCGCCAGCAGCTTGGAGCGGGTCTCCTACAATGAGCAGTTCTTC	CASSLERVSYNEQFF
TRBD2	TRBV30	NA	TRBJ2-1	TGTGCCTGGAGTGTGGGACTAGCGGGGAGCGAGGAGCAGTTCTTC	CAWSVGLAGSEEQFF
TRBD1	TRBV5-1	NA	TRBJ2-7	TGCGCCAGCAGCTTGGGGACAGGGGGCCCCTACGAGCAGTACTTC	CASSLGTGGPYEQYF
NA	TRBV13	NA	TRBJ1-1	TGTGCCAGCAGCTTTGACACTGAAGCTTTCTTT	CASSFDTEAFF
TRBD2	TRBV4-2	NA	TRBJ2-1	TGTGCCAGCAGCCACGCTTCCGGGACTACCACCTACAATGAGCAGTTCTTC	CASSHASGTTTYNEQFF
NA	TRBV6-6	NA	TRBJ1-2	TGTGCCAGCAGTTACGGGGCCGGGACTATCTTC	CASSYGAGTIF
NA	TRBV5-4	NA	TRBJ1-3	TGTGCCAGCAGCTTGGGGCAGTCTGGAAACACCATATATTTT	CASSLGQSGNTIYF